Each of the 10 T cell receptor beta chains below was sequenced from the same sample in a study of regulatory T cells in long-lasting Graves disease. Time point specified: newly diagnosed GD, antithyroid drugs for less than 3 months. After RNA was extracted from PBMCs, the TCR library was made from it. The TCR beta library used iRepertoire HTBI primers with Arm-PCR amplification of CDR3. Using its own MiXCR run on the multiplex PCR reads, TCRdb lists one record per CDR3 protein. The data contain about 440,000 distinct CDR3 sequences, about 17% of them singletons. This sample also appeared in a second study, on T cells in Graves' hyperthyroidism and ophthalmopathy.

The sample was peripheral blood mononuclear cells (PBMCs), taken at new diagnosis, from a patient treated with antithyroid drugs. Receptors were obtained from a young woman with Graves disease.

At least ten counts were recorded for this clonotype. The chain combines TRBV28 with TRBJ2-3, with 8 bases aligning to TRBD1. The CDR3 spans 16 residues. Germline V gives CDR1 MDHEN, CDR2 SYDVKM. With 4 bases clipped from V and 3 bases from J, the junction kept 9 bases outside the gene matches. The CDR3 loop reads CASSSPTGAGTDTQYF. Written as DNA, the CDR3 is TGTGCCAGCAGTTCCCCGACAGGGGCGGGAACAGATACGCAGTATTTT.

This clonotype was detected ten times or more. The chain recombines TRBV6-1 with TRBJ1-1; no firm D call. The CDR3 contains 13 residues. Deletions cut 6 bases from V and 9 bases from J, with 17 bases between. The germline V gene has CDR1 MNHNS and CDR2 SASEGT. CDR3 residues: CASSSTAWGKAFF. In DNA form, the CDR3 reads TGTGCCAGCAGCAGTACAGCGTGGGGTAAAGCTTTCTTT.

Comments on this clonotype: This sequence is one base from a far larger clone and is likely a read error. V gene TRBV7-8 combines with J gene TRBJ2-1; D possibly corresponds to TRBD2 (6 bases). CDR1 and CDR2 (germline): SGHVS, FQNEAQ. The CDR3 covers 15 residues. The V gene lost 5 bases and the J gene lost 8 bases, with 19 bases spanning the gap. The CDR3 reads CASSLDSGRLDEQFF. DNA of the CDR3: TGTGCCAGCAGCCTTGATAGCGGTCGTCTCGATGAGCAGTTCTTC.

This clonotype was seen only once. A clone one base away is much larger, so this may be a read error. This chain links TRBV7-3 with TRBJ1-4; 9 nucleotides match TRBD1. The CDR3 has 15 amino acids. CDR1 is SGHTA and CDR2 is FQGTGA in the germline V gene. CDR3 protein: CVSSQGGQGNEKLFF. DNA for the CDR3: TGTGTCAGCAGCCAGGGGGGACAGGGTAATGAAAAACTGTTTTTT.

The sample holds many counts of this clonotype. The chain is built from TRBV28 and TRBJ2-7; 10 bases map to TRBD2. The CDR3 is made up of 15 amino acids. Germline assignment: CDR1 MDHEN and CDR2 SYDVKM. The V and J ends lost 8 bases and 2 bases, in that order; junction bases with no gene match: 9. The CDR3 nucleotides read TGTGCCAGCCAAGGTAACCTAGCGGGGGCCTACGAGCAGTACTTC. Its translation is CASQGNLAGAYEQYF. The full variable domain, its missing parts supplied by reference TRBV28 and TRBJ2-7, is DVKVTQSSRYLVKRTGEKVFLECVQDMDHENMFWYRQDPGLGLRLIYFSYDVKMKEKGDIPEGYSVSREKKERFSLILESASTNQTSMYLCASQGNLAGAYEQYFGPGTRLTVT.

In this sample, this clonotype turned up a few times. The chain recombines TRBV20-1 with TRBJ2-7; 10 nucleotides match TRBD2. Trimming removed 3 bases from V and 4 bases from J; junction bases left unmatched: 9. Germline CDR1 and CDR2: DFQATT and SNEGSKA (reference sequence). The CDR3 spans 15 residues. This chain's CDR3 is CSARQSSGRRYEQYF. In nucleotides, the CDR3 is TGCAGTGCTAGGCAATCTAGCGGGAGACGTTACGAGCAGTACTTC.

This chain links TRBV19 with TRBJ2-7; possibly TRBD1 or TRBD2 for D (6 bases each). Trimming removed 3 bases from V and 3 bases from J, with 15 bases in between. This CDR3 is 15 amino acids long. The germline gives CDR1 LNHDA, CDR2 SQIVND (reference sequence). CDR3 sequence reads: CASSMSSGAGYEQYF. The DNA of the CDR3 is TGTGCCAGTAGTATGAGTTCGGGGGCTGGCTACGAGCAGTACTTC.

To note about this clonotype: It may be a read error: a sequence one base away is much more abundant. The V call is TRBV27, the J call TRBJ1-1; D unresolved. CDR3 length: 13 amino acids. The germline V gene encodes CDR1 MNHEY and CDR2 SMNVEV (reference sequence). V shed 6 bases and J shed 1 base, with 9 bases lying between them. CDR3 sequence reads: CASSPMGNTEAFF. Here the CDR3 DNA reads TGTGCCAGCAGCCCAATGGGGAACACTGAAGCTTTCTTT.

The chain recombines TRBV10-3 with TRBJ1-6; the D is unclear. The germline gives CDR1 ENHRY, CDR2 SYGVKD. Between the trimmed V and J ends, which lost 7 bases and 0 bases, there was a span of 7 bases. The CDR3 is 14 residues long. The DNA for the CDR3 is TGTGCCATCATGGGCAGCTCCTATAATTCACCCCTCCACTTT. Its protein product is CAIMGSSYNSPLHF.

In its sample, this clonotype was seen many times. The gene calls are TRBV7-9 and TRBJ2-7; TRBD1 aligns across 7 bases. The CDR3 is made up of 14 amino acids. The germline V gene has CDR1 SEHNR and CDR2 FQNEAQ (reference sequence). Unmatched junction bases numbered 6, after V lost 1 base and J lost 6 bases. CDR3 coding DNA: TGTGCCAGCAGCTTAGGACAGGGATTCGGCGAGCAGTACTTC. Residues: CASSLGQGFGEQYF.